This passage covers 17 T cell receptor beta chains from one sample sequenced in a study of blood T cell repertoires in COVID-19 (dated by TCRdb to the early 2020s). To prepare the library, the immunoSEQ multiplex PCR assay was applied. TCRdb took this table from immuneACCESS and kept in-frame rearrangements with V and J called. Such tables lack part of the clones; where checked against another copy, unresolved V genes explain under half of the gap, and the rest is unexplained. The sample table holds about 220,000 clones, of which 82% were seen once. The ten largest clones represent roughly 5.5% of the sample. What was sequenced was peripheral blood. Receptors were obtained from a woman in her 70s with COVID-19, enrolled during active disease.

The chain carries TRBV7-2 and TRBJ2-2; TRBD2 agrees at 8 bases. Germline loops: CDR1 SGHTA, CDR2 FQGNSA. V lost 1 base and J lost 4; bases outside the gene matches: 5. This CDR3 is built from 16 residues. CDR3 DNA: TGTGCCAGCAGCTTAGTCGGGAGGGCCCTCACCGGGGAGCTGTTTTTT. The encoded protein is CASSLVGRALTGELFF.

In this sample, this clone turned up a few times. The V and J genes are TRBV7-9 and TRBJ2-5, with D maybe TRBD1 (6 bases). V dropped 7 bases and J dropped 1 base, with 16 bases sitting between them. CDR1 SEHNR and CDR2 FQNEAQ come from the germline V gene (reference sequence). The CDR3 contains 15 residues. The CDR3 nucleotides read TGTGCCAGCAAAGGAAGTCAGGGGCCCCAAGAGACCCAGTACTTC. Residues: CASKGSQGPQETQYF. Looking up the rest from reference TRBV7-9 and TRBJ2-5 gives the full variable domain: DTGVSQNPRHKITKRGQNVTFRCDPISEHNRLYWYRQTLGQGPEFLTYFQNEAQLEKSRLLSDRFSAERPKGSFSTLEIQRTEQGDSAMYLCASKGSQGPQETQYFGPGTRLLVL.

V gene TRBV7-2 combines with J gene TRBJ1-1; 9 nucleotides agree with TRBD1. The CDR3 spans 17 residues. V shed 1 base and J 2 bases; nucleotides not matched to a gene: 8. Germline V CDR1 and CDR2: SGHTA, FQGNSA. CDR3 nucleotides: TGTGCCAGCAGCTTAGTGGGGACAGGGACACTTAACACTGAAGCTTTCTTT. Translated: CASSLVGTGTLNTEAFF.

The rearrangement uses TRBV7-8 and TRBJ2-2; 10 positions match TRBD2. The germline gives CDR1 SGHVS, CDR2 FQNEAQ. The CDR3 runs to 15 residues. With V trimmed by 5 bases and J by 4 bases, 4 bases remained unmatched. CDR3 sequence: CASSRGLAATGELFF. CDR3 coding DNA: TGTGCCAGCAGCCGAGGACTAGCGGCCACCGGGGAGCTGTTTTTT.

The chain uses TRBV4-2 and TRBJ2-1; D is unresolved. Trimming stripped 5 bases from V and 6 bases from J, with 8 bases between. The CDR3 contains 12 residues. From germline, CDR1 is LGHNA and CDR2 YNFKEQ. CDR3 sequence reads: CASSTTGNEQFF. The CDR3, as DNA: TGTGCCAGCAGCACTACTGGCAATGAGCAGTTCTTC.

The CDR3 region has the DNA TGTGCCAGCAGCCGGACAGGGATGGACGAGCAGTACTTC. As protein: CASSRTGMDEQYF. This chain connects TRBV7-9 to TRBJ2-7; 8 bases are shared with TRBD1. The V gene end was trimmed by 5 bases and the J gene end by 5 bases; junction bases not matched to a gene: 5. Per germline, CDR1 SEHNR and CDR2 FQNEAQ (reference sequence). The CDR3 runs to 13 residues.

This chain uses TRBV5-4 with TRBJ2-2; D is unclear. Germline V gene sequence: CDR1 SGHNT, CDR2 YYREEE (reference sequence). The CDR3 sequence is 13 residues long. V was cut by 0 bases and J by 2 bases, with 2 bases left in between. The DNA for the CDR3 is TGTGCCAGCAGCTTGGCAAACACCGGGGAGCTGTTTTTT. It translates to CASSLANTGELFF.

V gene TRBV28 combines with J gene TRBJ1-5; D gene ambiguous. V lost 8 bases to trimming and J lost 6 bases, with 11 bases between them. The CDR3 totals 12 residues. Germline CDR1 is MDHEN and CDR2 is SYDVKM. CDR3 sequence: CASAPSVQPQHF. The DNA for the CDR3 is TGTGCCAGCGCCCCCTCGGTTCAGCCCCAGCATTTT.

This rearrangement joins TRBV3-1 (or the pseudogene TRBV3-2) to TRBJ2-6; D unclear. The germline V gene encodes CDR1 LGHDT and CDR2 YNNKEL (reference sequence). The ends were cut back, 5 bases at V and 5 bases at J, with 7 bases in the middle. This CDR3 contains 13 residues. Here the CDR3 reads CASSFRWANVLTF. DNA of the CDR3: TGTGCCAGCAGCTTTCGGTGGGCCAACGTCCTGACTTTC.

Only a few counts were recorded for this clone. Distinct nucleotide sequences in the sample also encode this CDR3. The chain recombines TRBV13 with TRBJ2-7; perhaps TRBD1 as D (5 bases). This CDR3 contains 13 residues. V was shortened by 2 bases and J by 3 bases, with 8 bases between the two germline ends. Germline V lookup: CDR1 PRHDT, CDR2 FYEKMQ (reference sequence). CDR3 DNA sequence: TGTGCCAGCAGCTTAAAGCAGGGCTACGAGCAGTACTTC. Its protein is CASSLKQGYEQYF.

This clone is a singleton in its sample. This chain connects TRBV14 to TRBJ2-7; possible D gene TRBD2, 6 bases. The CDR3 length is 13 residues. The ends were cut back, 1 base at V and 7 bases at J, with 11 bases in the middle. Per germline, CDR1 SGHDN and CDR2 FVKESK. This CDR3 reads CASSQGLAREQYF. The CDR3 coding sequence is TGTGCCAGCAGCCAAGGGCTAGCGCGAGAGCAGTACTTC.

The V call is TRBV5-1, the J call TRBJ2-1; no definite D call. The ends were cut back, 4 bases at V and 3 bases at J, with 11 bases in the middle. Germline CDR1 and CDR2: SGHRS and YFSETQ. The CDR3 loop spans 14 amino acids. The CDR3 protein is CASSPGQVYNEQFF. The CDR3 DNA reads as TGCGCCAGCAGCCCTGGGCAGGTCTACAATGAGCAGTTCTTC.

This sequence joins TRBV6-2 or TRBV6-3 and TRBJ1-5, with TRBD1 matching over 10 bases. CDR1 is MNHEY, CDR2 SVGEGT, per germline. This CDR3 contains 16 residues. The V gene end was trimmed by 5 bases and the J gene end by 1 base; junction bases not matched to a gene: 5. CDR3 sequence (DNA): TGTGCCAGCAGTGAGGGGGACAGGGGAAGCAATCAGCCCCAGCATTTT. It specifies CASSEGDRGSNQPQHF.

As DNA, the CDR3 is TGTGCCAGCAGACTAGGGATGGACAGGGAGGCTTTCTTT. This encodes CASRLGMDREAFF. The chain carries TRBV6-5 and TRBJ1-1, with 8 positions matching TRBD1. Germline trimming cut 6 bases from V and 11 bases from J; bases unmatched to any gene: 11. Per the germline V gene, CDR1 is MNHEY and CDR2 is SVGAGI. The CDR3 extends over 13 amino acids.

The CDR3 sequence: CASIKITGWAEAFF. The DNA for the CDR3 is TGTGCCAGCATCAAAATCACAGGGTGGGCTGAAGCTTTCTTT. V and J are TRBV7-9 and TRBJ1-1; possibly TRBD1 for D (6 bases). Trimming shortened V by 7 bases and J by 6 bases, and 18 bases separated the two germline ends. CDR1 and CDR2 (germline): SEHNR, FQNEAQ (reference sequence). The CDR3 sequence is 14 residues long.

The chain joins TRBV11-3 to TRBJ2-1, with 8 positions matching TRBD2. The trim removed 4 bases at V and 4 bases at J, leaving 6 bases unmatched. The CDR3 has 15 amino acids. From germline, CDR1 is SGHNT and CDR2 YENEEA. For the CDR3, the DNA is TGTGCCAGCAGCTCGGCTAGCGGGTATTACAATGAGCAGTTCTTC. Translating gives CASSSASGYYNEQFF. Filled out from reference TRBV11-3 and TRBJ2-1, the complete variable domain reads EAGVVQSPRYKIIEKKQPVAFWCNPISGHNTLYWYLQNLGQGPELLIRYENEEAVDDSQLPKDRFSAERLKGVDSTLKIQPAELGDSAVYLCASSSASGYYNEQFFGPGTRLTVL.

The chain joins TRBV4-2 to TRBJ1-1; D is perhaps TRBD1 (6 bases). Germline CDR1 is LGHNA and CDR2 is YNFKEQ. V was clipped by 0 bases and J by 9 bases, with 8 bases between them. The CDR3 spans 12 residues. The CDR3, as DNA: TGTGCCAGCAGCCAAGACGGGACAAAAGCTTTCTTT. Encoded protein: CASSQDGTKAFF.